A single sample gave rise to the 10 T cell receptor beta chains below, sequenced in a study of shared clonotypes between healthy human individuals. Sequencing was performed with immunoSEQ multiplex PCR; in TCRdb, only in-frame clones are kept and a portion is missing. Here the sample spans some 1,900,000 clones, approximately 94% being singletons. The naive CD8 fraction comprised CD45RO-negative cells positively selected for CCR7 and excluded terminally differentiated effector memory CD45RA+ cells. Sequenced: naive CD8+ T cells sorted from blood. These receptors originate from a man aged 18 to 29 in good health.

A remark on this clone: The same CDR3 also results from other DNA sequences found in this sample. The chain recombines TRBV5-6 with TRBJ1-4; 8 bases agree with TRBD1. CDR1 SGHDT and CDR2 YYEEEE come from the germline V gene. There are 14 residues in the CDR3. V gave up 4 bases and J gave up 8 bases; unmatched junction bases: 7. Written as DNA, the CDR3 is TGTGCCAGCAGCCCCGGACAGGGTAACGAAAAACTGTTTTTT. Protein sequence: CASSPGQGNEKLFF. The full variable domain, completed using reference TRBV5-6 and TRBJ1-4, is DAGVTQSPTHLIKTRGQQVTLRCSPKSGHDTVSWYQQALGQGPQFIFQYYEEEERQRGNFPDRFSGHQFPNYSSELNVNALLLGDSALYLCASSPGQGNEKLFFGSGTQLSVL.

The rearrangement uses TRBV4-3 and TRBJ2-1; TRBD2 aligns across 9 bases. Germline assignment: CDR1 LGHNA and CDR2 YSLEER. The CDR3 covers 15 residues. The V and J ends lost 1 base and 7 bases, in that order; junction bases with no gene match: 5. The CDR3 sequence: CASSQGMREGNEQFF. The CDR3 nucleotides read TGCGCCAGCAGCCAAGGGATGCGGGAGGGTAATGAGCAGTTCTTC.

V and J are TRBV5-1 and TRBJ2-1, with 7 bases aligning to TRBD1. Germline V gives CDR1 SGHRS, CDR2 YFSETQ. J gave up 3 bases and V 1 base, and 4 bases lay outside the gene matches. The CDR3 is 15 residues long. CDR3 amino acids: CASSLYQGDYNEQFF. In nucleotides, the CDR3 is TGCGCCAGCAGCTTGTATCAGGGGGACTACAATGAGCAGTTCTTC.

The genes are TRBV28 and TRBJ2-7; TRBD2 might be the D (5 bases). CDR3 length: 13 residues. Trimming took 4 bases from V and 3 from J, leaving 10 bases between them. Germline V gives CDR1 MDHEN, CDR2 SYDVKM. The CDR3 DNA sequence: TGTGCCAGCAGTTCGAGACGGGACTACGAGCAGTACTTC. The encoded protein is CASSSRRDYEQYF.

This clone has just one count. This chain uses TRBV5-4 with TRBJ1-1; 7 positions match TRBD1. Per the germline V gene, CDR1 is SGHNT and CDR2 is YYREEE (reference sequence). After removal of 4 bases from V and 6 bases from J, the junction contained 9 bases not matched to a gene. This CDR3 has 14 amino acids. The DNA of the CDR3 is TGTGCCAGCAGCACGCCCACACAGGGGCCTGAAGCTTTCTTT. Translation gives CASSTPTQGPEAFF.

The J gene is TRBJ2-7, the V gene TRBV2, with D perhaps matching TRBD1 (6 bases). This CDR3 spans 13 amino acids. CDR1 is SNHLY and CDR2 is FYNNEI in the germline V gene. Trimming left V 4 bases short and J 4 bases short, with 11 bases between. The chain's CDR3 is CASSVDRYYEQYF. The CDR3 nucleotides read TGTGCCAGCAGTGTGGACAGATATTACGAGCAGTACTTC. Combining the CDR3 with reference TRBV2 and TRBJ2-7 gives the whole variable domain EPEVTQTPSHQVTQMGQEVILRCVPISNHLYFYWYRQILGQKVEFLVSFYNNEISEKSEIFDDQFSVERPDGSNFTLKIRSTKLEDSAMYFCASSVDRYYEQYFGPGTRLTVT.

This sequence joins TRBV4-3 and TRBJ2-1, with D tentatively TRBD2 (5 bases). The V gene's germline CDR1 is LGHNA and CDR2 YSLEER. CDR3 length equals 15 residues. Trimming took off 0 bases at V and 7 bases at J, with 13 bases between the two ends. The CDR3 DNA reads TGCGCCAGCAGCCAAGATCGGCGGGTTCTAAATGAGCAGTTCTTC. Translation gives CASSQDRRVLNEQFF.

The chain employs TRBV30 and TRBJ2-1; perhaps TRBD2 as D (5 bases). From germline, CDR1 is GTSNPN and CDR2 SVGIG (reference sequence). CDR3 length: 14 residues. V lost 5 bases to trimming and J lost 2 bases, with 13 bases between them. Here the CDR3 DNA reads TGTGCCTGGGAGGGCGGAGCGACCTACAATGAGCAGTTCTTC. It yields the protein CAWEGGATYNEQFF. Full variable domain (missing parts from reference TRBV30 and TRBJ2-1): SQTIHQWPATLVQPVGSPLSLECTVEGTSNPNLYWYRQAAGRGLQLLFYSVGIGQISSEVPQNLSASRPQDRQFILSSKKLLLSDSGFYLCAWEGGATYNEQFFGPGTRLTVL.

The rearrangement links TRBV6-1 to TRBJ2-7, with 10 bases that match TRBD1. This CDR3 spans 15 amino acids. CDR1 is MNHNS and CDR2 is SASEGT in the germline V gene. With 4 bases clipped from V and 3 bases from J, the junction kept 6 bases outside the gene matches. The CDR3 region has the DNA TGTGCCAGCAGTGGGCGGACAGGGGGGAACTACGAGCAGTACTTC. Translating gives CASSGRTGGNYEQYF.

The chain recombines TRBV2 with TRBJ2-5; TRBD2 matches 13 bases. Germline V gives CDR1 SNHLY, CDR2 FYNNEI. J gave up 6 bases and V 2 bases, and 6 bases lay outside the gene matches. The CDR3 is made up of 16 amino acids. The CDR3 protein is CASSEMTSGGRKTQYF. The CDR3 DNA reads TGTGCCAGCAGTGAAATGACTAGCGGGGGGAGGAAGACCCAGTACTTC.